This T cell receptor (beta chain) appears in the sequencing data of a study of spatial heterogeneity in lung cancer. Study conclusions and caveats: How many expanded intratumoral alpha and beta TCRs were present tracked the tumor mutation count, which was a count of nonsynonymous mutations.

This clonotype appeared many times. No antigen is known for it. Because the library targeted alpha chains, this beta chain is an off-target read whose size means little. Time point given: sample taken at primary tumor resection. Samples came from 60 to 75 TRACERx patients with untreated early-stage lung cancer. CDR3 length: 15 amino acids. Germline V lookup: CDR1 LGHNA, CDR2 YNFKEQ. V was clipped by 3 bases and J by 8 bases; unmatched bases: 8. TCRdb passed the 5' RACE reads through MiXCR, listing each CDR3 protein once. Among about 6,800 distinct CDR3 sequences, approximately 14% were seen once, and the ten largest hold over 8%.

This rearrangement joins TRBV4-2 to TRBJ1-3, with 9 bases lining up with TRBD1. Sample: lung tumor tissue, taken at surgery. This sequence was found in a male donor with early-stage non-small cell lung cancer. Here the CDR3 reads CASSHDRDRVDTIYF. CDR3 DNA sequence: TGTGCCAGCAGCCATGACCGGGACAGGGTGGACACCATATATTTT.